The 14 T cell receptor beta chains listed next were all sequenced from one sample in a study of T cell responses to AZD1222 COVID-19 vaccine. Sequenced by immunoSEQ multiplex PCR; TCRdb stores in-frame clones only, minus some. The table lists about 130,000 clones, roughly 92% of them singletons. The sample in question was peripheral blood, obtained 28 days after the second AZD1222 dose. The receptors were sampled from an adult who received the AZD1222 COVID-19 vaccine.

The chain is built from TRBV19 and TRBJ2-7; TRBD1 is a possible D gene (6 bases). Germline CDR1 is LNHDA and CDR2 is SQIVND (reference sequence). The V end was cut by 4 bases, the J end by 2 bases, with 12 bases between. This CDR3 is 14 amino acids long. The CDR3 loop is CASSRGTQPYEQYF. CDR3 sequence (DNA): TGTGCCAGTAGTAGGGGGACACAGCCCTACGAGCAGTACTTC.

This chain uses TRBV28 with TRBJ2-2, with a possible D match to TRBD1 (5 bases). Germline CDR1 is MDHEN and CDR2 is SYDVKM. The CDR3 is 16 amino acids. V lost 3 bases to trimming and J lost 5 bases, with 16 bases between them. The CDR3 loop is CASSLVPRAQTGELFF. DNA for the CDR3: TGTGCCAGCAGTTTGGTGCCCAGGGCGCAGACCGGGGAGCTGTTTTTT.

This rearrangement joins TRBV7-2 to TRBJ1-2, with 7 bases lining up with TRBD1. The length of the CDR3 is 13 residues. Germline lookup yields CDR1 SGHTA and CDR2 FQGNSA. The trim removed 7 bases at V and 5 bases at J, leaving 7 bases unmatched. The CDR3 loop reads CASNPGGVYGYTF. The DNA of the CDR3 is TGTGCCAGCAACCCAGGGGGAGTTTATGGCTACACCTTC.

The CDR3 DNA is TGTGCCAGCAGCCCCTCCGCCTATGGCTACACCTTC. This encodes CASSPSAYGYTF. The chain couples TRBV7-9 to TRBJ1-2; unclear D gene. V gave up 5 bases and J gave up 4 bases, with 8 bases separating them. The germline CDR1 and CDR2 sequences are SEHNR and FQNEAQ (reference sequence). The CDR3 loop spans 12 amino acids.

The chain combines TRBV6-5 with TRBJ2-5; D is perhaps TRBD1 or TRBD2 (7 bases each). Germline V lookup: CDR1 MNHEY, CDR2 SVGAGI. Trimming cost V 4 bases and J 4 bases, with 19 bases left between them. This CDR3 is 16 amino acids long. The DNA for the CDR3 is TGTGCCAGCAGTTTCCCAGGGGGAGCGGGATTAGAGACCCAGTACTTC. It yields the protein CASSFPGGAGLETQYF.

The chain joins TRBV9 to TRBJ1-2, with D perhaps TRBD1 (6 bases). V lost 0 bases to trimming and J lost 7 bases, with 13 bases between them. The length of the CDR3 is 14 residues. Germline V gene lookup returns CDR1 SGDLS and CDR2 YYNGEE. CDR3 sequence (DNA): TGTGCCAGCAGCGTAGGTTTGGGGGCGGCTGGCTACACCTTC. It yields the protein CASSVGLGAAGYTF.

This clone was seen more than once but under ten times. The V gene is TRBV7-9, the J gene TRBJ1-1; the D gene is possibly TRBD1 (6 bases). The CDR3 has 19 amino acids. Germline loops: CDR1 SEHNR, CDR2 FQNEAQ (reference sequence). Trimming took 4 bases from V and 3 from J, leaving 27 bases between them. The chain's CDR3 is CASSSPPFVGDIRDTEAFF. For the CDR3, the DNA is TGTGCCAGCAGCTCCCCCCCATTTGTTGGGGACATAAGGGACACTGAAGCTTTCTTT.

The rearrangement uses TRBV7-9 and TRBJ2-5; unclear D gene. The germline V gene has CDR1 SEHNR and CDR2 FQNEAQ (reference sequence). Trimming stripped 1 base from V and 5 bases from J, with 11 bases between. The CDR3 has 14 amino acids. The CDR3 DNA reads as TGTGCCAGCAGCTTAGTTCTGAGTGGGGAGACCCAGTACTTC. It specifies CASSLVLSGETQYF.

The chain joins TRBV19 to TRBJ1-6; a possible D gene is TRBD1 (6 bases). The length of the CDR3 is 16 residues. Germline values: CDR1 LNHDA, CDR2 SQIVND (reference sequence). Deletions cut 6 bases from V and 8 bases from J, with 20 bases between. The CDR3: CASRQRTASAHSPLHF. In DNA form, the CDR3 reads TGTGCCAGTAGACAGAGGACAGCCTCCGCTCATTCACCCCTCCACTTT.

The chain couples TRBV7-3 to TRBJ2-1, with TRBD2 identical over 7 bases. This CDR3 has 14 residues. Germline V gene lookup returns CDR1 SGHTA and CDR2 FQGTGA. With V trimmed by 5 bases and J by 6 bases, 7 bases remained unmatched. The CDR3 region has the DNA TGTGCCAGCAGCCCCGGGACTACCCGCAATGAGCAGTTCTTC. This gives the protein CASSPGTTRNEQFF.

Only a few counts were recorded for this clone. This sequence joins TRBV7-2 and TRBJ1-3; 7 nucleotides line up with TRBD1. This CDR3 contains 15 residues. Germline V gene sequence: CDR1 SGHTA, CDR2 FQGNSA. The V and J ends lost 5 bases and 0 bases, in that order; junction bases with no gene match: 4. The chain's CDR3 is CASSRAGGSGNTIYF. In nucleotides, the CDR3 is TGTGCCAGCAGCAGGGCAGGGGGCTCTGGAAACACCATATATTTT.

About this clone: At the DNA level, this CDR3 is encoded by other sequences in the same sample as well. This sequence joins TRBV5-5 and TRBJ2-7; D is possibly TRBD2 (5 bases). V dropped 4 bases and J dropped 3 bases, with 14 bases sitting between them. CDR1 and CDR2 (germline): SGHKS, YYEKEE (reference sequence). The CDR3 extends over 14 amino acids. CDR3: CASSRTGSSYEQYF. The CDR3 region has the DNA TGTGCCAGCAGCCGGACGGGGAGCAGCTACGAGCAGTACTTC.

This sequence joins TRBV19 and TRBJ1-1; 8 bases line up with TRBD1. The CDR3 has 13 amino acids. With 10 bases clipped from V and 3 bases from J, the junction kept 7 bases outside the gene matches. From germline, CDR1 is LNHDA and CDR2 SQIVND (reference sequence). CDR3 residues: CATRTGSDTEAFF. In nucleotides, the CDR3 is TGTGCCACCAGGACAGGGAGTGACACTGAAGCTTTCTTT.

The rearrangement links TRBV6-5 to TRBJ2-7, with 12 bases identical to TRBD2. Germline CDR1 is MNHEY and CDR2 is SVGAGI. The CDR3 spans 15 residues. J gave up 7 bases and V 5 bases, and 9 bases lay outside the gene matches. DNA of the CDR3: TGTGCCAGCAGTATGTCTAGCGGGAGGGCTTGGGAGCAGTACTTC. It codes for CASSMSSGRAWEQYF.